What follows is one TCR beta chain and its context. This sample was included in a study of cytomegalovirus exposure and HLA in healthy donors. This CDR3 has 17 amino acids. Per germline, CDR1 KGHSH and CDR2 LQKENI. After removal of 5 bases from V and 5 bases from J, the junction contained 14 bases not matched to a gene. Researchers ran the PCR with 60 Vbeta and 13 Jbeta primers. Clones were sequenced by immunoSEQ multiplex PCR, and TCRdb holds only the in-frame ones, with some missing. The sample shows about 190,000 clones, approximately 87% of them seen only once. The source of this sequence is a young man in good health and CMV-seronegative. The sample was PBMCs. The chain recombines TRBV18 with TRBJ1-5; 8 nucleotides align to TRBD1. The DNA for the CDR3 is TGTGCCAGCTCATTCAAACGGGACAGGTCGAATGATCAGCCCCAGCATTTT. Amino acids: CASSFKRDRSNDQPQHF.